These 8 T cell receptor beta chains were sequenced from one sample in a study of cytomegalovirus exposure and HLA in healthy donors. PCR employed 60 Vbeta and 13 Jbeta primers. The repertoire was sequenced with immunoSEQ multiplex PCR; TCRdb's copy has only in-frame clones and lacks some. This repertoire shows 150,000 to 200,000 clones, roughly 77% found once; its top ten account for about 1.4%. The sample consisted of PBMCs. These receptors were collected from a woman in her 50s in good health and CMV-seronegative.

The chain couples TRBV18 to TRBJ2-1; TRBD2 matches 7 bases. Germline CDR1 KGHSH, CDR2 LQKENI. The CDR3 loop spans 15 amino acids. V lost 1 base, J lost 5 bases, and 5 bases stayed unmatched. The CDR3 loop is CASSPLAGVNNEQFF. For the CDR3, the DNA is TGTGCCAGCTCACCACTGGCGGGGGTCAACAATGAGCAGTTCTTC. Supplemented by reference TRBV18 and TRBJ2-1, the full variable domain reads NAGVMQNPRHLVRRRGQEARLRCSPMKGHSHVYWYRQLPEEGLKFMVYLQKENIIDESGMPKERFSAEFPKEGPSILRIQQVVRGDSAAYFCASSPLAGVNNEQFFGPGTRLTVL.

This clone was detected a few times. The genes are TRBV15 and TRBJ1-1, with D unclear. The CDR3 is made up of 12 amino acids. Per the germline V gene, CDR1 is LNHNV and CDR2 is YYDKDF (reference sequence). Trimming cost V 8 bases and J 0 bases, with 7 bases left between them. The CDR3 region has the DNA TGTGCCACCGGGAGGGTGAACACTGAAGCTTTCTTT. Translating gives CATGRVNTEAFF.

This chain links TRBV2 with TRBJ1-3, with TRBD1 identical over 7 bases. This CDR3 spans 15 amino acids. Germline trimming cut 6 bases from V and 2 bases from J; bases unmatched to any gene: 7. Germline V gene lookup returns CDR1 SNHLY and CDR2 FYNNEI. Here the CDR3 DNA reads TGTGCCAGCAGGCGGGAACAGGGGACTGGAAACACCATATATTTT. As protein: CASRREQGTGNTIYF.

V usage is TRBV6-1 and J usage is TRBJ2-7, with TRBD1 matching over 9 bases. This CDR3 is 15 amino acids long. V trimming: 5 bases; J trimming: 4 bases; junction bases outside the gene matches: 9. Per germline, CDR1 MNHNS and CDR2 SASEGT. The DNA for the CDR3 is TGTGCCAGCAGTCCGGACAGGGGCTCGGCTTACGAGCAGTACTTC. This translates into CASSPDRGSAYEQYF.

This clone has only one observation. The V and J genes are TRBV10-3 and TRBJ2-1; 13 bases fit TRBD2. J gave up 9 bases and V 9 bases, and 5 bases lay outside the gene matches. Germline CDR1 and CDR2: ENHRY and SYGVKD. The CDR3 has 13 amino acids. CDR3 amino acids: CAIGLAGDPEQFF. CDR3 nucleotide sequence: TGTGCCATTGGACTAGCGGGAGACCCTGAGCAGTTCTTC.

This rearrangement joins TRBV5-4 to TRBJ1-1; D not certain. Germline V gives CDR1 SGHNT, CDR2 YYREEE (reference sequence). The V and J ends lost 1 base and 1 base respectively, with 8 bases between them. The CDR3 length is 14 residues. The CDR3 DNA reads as TGTGCCAGCAGCTTGACACACGCGAACACTGAAGCTTTCTTT. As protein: CASSLTHANTEAFF.

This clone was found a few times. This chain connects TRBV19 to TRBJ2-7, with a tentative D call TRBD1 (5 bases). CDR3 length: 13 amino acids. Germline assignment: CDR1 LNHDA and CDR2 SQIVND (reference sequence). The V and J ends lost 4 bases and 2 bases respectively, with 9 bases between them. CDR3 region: CASSNGATYEQYF. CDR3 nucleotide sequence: TGTGCCAGTAGTAATGGGGCGACCTACGAGCAGTACTTC. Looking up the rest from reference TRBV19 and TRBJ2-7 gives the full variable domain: DGGITQSPKYLFRKEGQNVTLSCEQNLNHDAMYWYRQDPGQGLRLIYYSQIVNDFQKGDIAEGYSVSREKKESFPLTVTSAQKNPTAFYLCASSNGATYEQYFGPGTRLTVT.

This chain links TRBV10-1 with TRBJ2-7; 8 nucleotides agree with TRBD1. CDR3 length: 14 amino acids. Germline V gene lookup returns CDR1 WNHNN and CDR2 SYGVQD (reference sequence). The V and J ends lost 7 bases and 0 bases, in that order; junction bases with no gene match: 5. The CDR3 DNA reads TGCGCCAGCATGCAGGGGGCCGTCTCCTACGAGCAGTACTTC. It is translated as CASMQGAVSYEQYF.